These 27 T cell receptor beta chains share one sample of origin, sequenced in a study of Graves' ophthalmopathy and Graves' hyperthyroidism (dated by TCRdb to about 2018). TCRdb shows the sequencer as Illumina HiSeq 2000. TCR beta CDR3 regions were amplified from RNA transcripts for repertoire sequencing. The first round of RT-PCR was done with HTBI primers and the Qiagen OneStep RT-PCR kit, and was followed by a second round of multiplex PCR, then size selection and purification. TCRdb redid the processing of the public reads, applying fastp at Q25 and MiXCR, and retained in-frame beta chains. Each CDR3 protein appears once, grouped with its most common genes and DNA. For this sample the table gives over 650,000 distinct CDR3 sequences, of which over 40% were detected only once. The ten largest clones take up roughly 3% of the sample. Sequenced material: peripheral blood. The source of these receptors is an adult man with Graves' ophthalmopathy.

This chain uses TRBV7-9 with TRBJ1-3; possible D gene TRBD1, 5 bases. Germline V gene sequence: CDR1 SEHNR, CDR2 FQNEAQ (reference sequence). The CDR3 length is 12 residues. Trimming removed 9 bases from V and 7 bases from J, with 13 bases in between. CDR3 residues: CASIGTENTIYF. The CDR3 DNA reads TGTGCCAGTATCGGGACCGAGAACACCATATATTTT.

The chain joins TRBV29-1 to TRBJ1-2; D gene uncertain. CDR1 and CDR2 (germline): SQVTM, ANQGSEA. CDR3 length: 13 residues. Trimming shortened V by 4 bases and J by 8 bases, and 17 bases separated the two germline ends. The CDR3 DNA is TGCAGCGTTGTGTCATCGGAACATGGGGGCTACACCTTC. This translates into CSVVSSEHGGYTF. The full variable domain, with the rest looked up from reference TRBV29-1 and TRBJ1-2, is SAVISQKPSRDICQRGTSLTIQCQVDSQVTMMFWYRQQPGQSLTLIATANQGSEATYESGFVIDKFPISRPNLTFSTLTVSNMSPEDSSIYLCSVVSSEHGGYTFGSGTRLTVV.

A word on this clonotype: The CDR3 end shows no conserved phenylalanine or tryptophan, and so a read error is likely. No DNA is shown, since the ends of the CDR3 on it are uncertain; the CDR3 is the one TCRdb lists. V is TRBV7-9 and J is TRBJ2-5; TRBD1 is the table's D call, not checked against the DNA. The germline gives CDR1 SEHNR, CDR2 FQNEAQ (reference sequence). The CDR3 is made up of 10 amino acids, end residues included. CDR3 sequence reads: CASSRADSAT.

This sequence joins TRBV5-1 and TRBJ2-7, with D possibly matching TRBD1 (6 bases). The DNA end favors TRBJ2-1, so the J call may be wrong. The CDR3 consists of 12 residues. CDR1 is SGHRS, CDR2 YFSETQ, per germline. The CDR3 DNA is TGCGCCAGCAGCCACAGGGTAGACGAGCAGTTCTTC. Translating gives CASSHRVDEQFF.

The chain has TRBV29-1 and TRBJ2-6, with 9 nucleotides matching TRBD1. This CDR3 is 13 amino acids long. Per germline, CDR1 SQVTM and CDR2 ANQGSEA. V lost 7 bases, J lost 10 bases, and 8 bases stayed unmatched. CDR3 sequence: CSGVDRGVNVLTF. In nucleotides, the CDR3 is TGCAGCGGTGTGGACAGGGGCGTAAACGTCCTGACTTTC. The variable domain in full, with the rest retrieved from reference TRBV29-1 and TRBJ2-6, is SAVISQKPSRDICQRGTSLTIQCQVDSQVTMMFWYRQQPGQSLTLIATANQGSEATYESGFVIDKFPISRPNLTFSTLTVSNMSPEDSSIYLCSGVDRGVNVLTFGAGSRLTVL.

The chain carries TRBV11-2 and TRBJ2-2; D possibly corresponds to TRBD1 (6 bases). The V and J ends lost 2 bases and 7 bases respectively, with 17 bases between them. Germline assignment: CDR1 SGHAT and CDR2 FQNNGV. The CDR3 is 16 residues long. CDR3 DNA sequence: TGTGCCAGCAGCTTAAGAGGGGGTGCCGGCGGCGGGGAGCTGTTTTTT. Protein product: CASSLRGGAGGGELFF.

The chain has TRBV2 and TRBJ2-5; D is unresolved. This CDR3 is 15 amino acids long. CDR1 and CDR2 from the germline V gene are SNHLY and FYNNEI. The V end was cut by 5 bases, the J end by 2 bases, with 15 bases between. The CDR3 loop is CASSREGIGQETQYF. In DNA form, the CDR3 reads TGTGCCAGCAGTCGCGAAGGGATAGGGCAAGAGACCCAGTACTTC.

The chain employs TRBV7-9 and TRBJ1-2; 9 bases line up with TRBD1. Losses at the gene ends were 8 bases for V and 7 bases for J; bases not matched to a gene: 8. Germline loops: CDR1 SEHNR, CDR2 FQNEAQ (reference sequence). The CDR3 totals 13 residues. The CDR3: CASHGQGNGGYTF. In DNA form, the CDR3 reads TGTGCCAGCCACGGACAGGGGAACGGTGGCTACACCTTC.

The chain uses TRBV10-3 and TRBJ1-3, with D possibly TRBD1 on 5 matching bases. The CDR3 is made up of 14 amino acids. The germline V gene has CDR1 ENHRY and CDR2 SYGVKD. The germline V and J ends were trimmed by 6 bases and 8 bases, with 17 bases remaining between them. CDR3 sequence (DNA): TGTGCCATCAGCAGGGAGGGCTATGGCTACACCATATATTTT. As protein: CAISREGYGYTIYF.

The chain uses TRBV20-1 and TRBJ2-5; D call uncertain. CDR1 is DFQATT and CDR2 is SNEGSKA in the germline V gene (reference sequence). This CDR3 has 12 residues. Trimming took 6 bases from V and 0 from J, leaving 8 bases between them. The CDR3 sequence: CSAPKNQETQYF. CDR3 nucleotides: TGCAGTGCACCAAAAAACCAAGAGACCCAGTACTTC.

This sequence joins TRBV7-2 and TRBJ2-3, with D possibly matching TRBD2 (7 bases). V lost 5 bases and J lost 2, with 14 bases in between. This CDR3 comprises 15 residues. Germline CDR1 and CDR2: SGHTA and FQGNSA. The CDR3 DNA reads as TGTGCCAGCAGCAGGGGGGGGACTAACACAGATACGCAGTATTTT. This codes for CASSRGGTNTDTQYF. Combining the CDR3 with reference TRBV7-2 and TRBJ2-3 gives the whole variable domain GAGVSQSPSNKVTEKGKDVELRCDPISGHTALYWYRQSLGQGLEFLIYFQGNSAPDKSGLPSDRFSAERTGGSVSTLTIQRTQQEDSAVYLCASSRGGTNTDTQYFGPGTRLTVL.

This clonotype was counted at least ten times. The chain joins TRBV10-2 to TRBJ1-1; weak D call: TRBD1 (5 bases). The CDR3 runs 15 residues. CDR1 is WSHSY and CDR2 is SAAADI in the germline V gene. The V and J ends lost 8 bases and 2 bases respectively, with 18 bases between them. CDR3 loop: CASQITGTLNTEAFF. In DNA form, the CDR3 reads TGCGCCAGCCAAATAACAGGAACCCTCAACACTGAAGCTTTCTTT.

This clonotype was counted many times. The CDR3 coding sequence is TGCGCCAGCAGCCCAAACCTCCAAGAGACCCAGTACTTC. As protein: CASSPNLQETQYF. The gene calls are TRBV4-1 and TRBJ2-5; D not resolved. Germline V gene sequence: CDR1 MGHRA, CDR2 YSYEKL. V shed 4 bases and J shed 1 base, with 7 bases lying between them. The length of the CDR3 is 13 residues.

In its sample, this clonotype was seen many times. CDR3 protein: CASSFRRGPSNQPQHF. The CDR3, as DNA: TGTGCCAGCAGTTTCCGACGGGGGCCTAGCAATCAGCCCCAGCATTTT. The chain recombines TRBV12-3 or TRBV12-4 with TRBJ1-5, with D tentatively TRBD1 (6 bases). Trimming stripped 3 bases from V and 0 bases from J, with 12 bases between. This CDR3 is 16 amino acids long.

This clonotype has a count of ten or more. The chain carries TRBV7-3 and TRBJ2-5, with unresolved D. Deletions cut 1 base from V and 5 bases from J, with 14 bases between. The germline CDR1 and CDR2 sequences are SGHTA and FQGTGA. The CDR3 extends over 15 amino acids. The CDR3 DNA reads as TGTGCCAGCAGCTTAAGCCCCGGCGCGTTCGAGACCCAGTACTTC. Translation gives CASSLSPGAFETQYF.

The rearrangement uses TRBV7-9 and TRBJ2-6, with D possibly called TRBD1 or TRBD2 (5 bases each). The ends were cut back, 9 bases at V and 4 bases at J, with 19 bases in the middle. Looked up from germline, CDR1 is SEHNR and CDR2 is FQNEAQ (reference sequence). This CDR3 spans 16 amino acids. Here the CDR3 DNA reads TGTGCCAGTAGTATGGGACCCCGGGCCGGGGCCAACGTCCTGACTTTC. Protein sequence: CASSMGPRAGANVLTF. Supplemented by reference TRBV7-9 and TRBJ2-6, the full variable domain reads DTGVSQNPRHKITKRGQNVTFRCDPISEHNRLYWYRQTLGQGPEFLTYFQNEAQLEKSRLLSDRFSAERPKGSFSTLEIQRTEQGDSAMYLCASSMGPRAGANVLTFGAGSRLTVL.

This rearrangement joins TRBV3-1 to TRBJ2-7; tentatively, D is TRBD1 or TRBD2 (5 bases each). The V gene's germline CDR1 is LGHDT and CDR2 YNNKEL (reference sequence). CDR3 length: 17 amino acids. Trimming took off 1 base at V and 2 bases at J, with 18 bases between the two ends. This CDR3 is CASSQALTGPITYEQYF. DNA of the CDR3: TGTGCCAGCAGCCAAGCGCTCACGGGACCGATAACCTACGAGCAGTACTTC.

The V and J genes are TRBV29-1 and TRBJ1-1, with D perhaps TRBD1 (5 bases). This CDR3 is built from 11 residues. Germline values: CDR1 SQVTM, CDR2 ANQGSEA. V gave up 8 bases and J gave up 1 base, with 8 bases separating them. The CDR3 protein is CSLQENTEAFF. DNA of the CDR3: TGCAGCTTACAGGAGAACACTGAAGCTTTCTTT.

Concerning this clonotype itself: A read error is likely, as this CDR3 ends without the conserved phenylalanine or tryptophan. No DNA is shown, since the ends of the CDR3 on it are uncertain; the CDR3 is the one TCRdb lists. The gene calls are TRBV20-1 and TRBJ1-6. The CDR3 region is 9 residues in length, termini included. Per germline, CDR1 DFQATT and CDR2 SNEGSKA (reference sequence). CDR3 protein: CSARDHTNY.

Concerning this clonotype: With a much larger clone just one base away, this may be a read error. V is TRBV7-3 and J is TRBJ2-5; D is unresolved. V lost 6 bases and J lost 3, with 8 bases in between. Germline assignment: CDR1 SGHTA and CDR2 FQGTGA. CDR3 size: 12 residues. CDR3 DNA sequence: TGTGCCAGCAGAACCACAGAAGAGACCCAGTACTTC. Its protein is CASRTTEETQYF.

This clonotype was picked up many times. This sequence joins TRBV5-8 and TRBJ2-5; 8 nucleotides align to TRBD2. The V segment lost 5 bases and the J segment 1 base; nucleotides outside the gene matches: 4. The CDR3 runs 14 residues. CDR1 and CDR2 from the germline V gene are SGHTS and YDEGEE. The CDR3 region has the DNA TGTGCCAGCAGGGCCGGGACTAGCCAAGAGACCCAGTACTTC. Protein sequence: CASRAGTSQETQYF.

The chain has TRBV29-1 and TRBJ2-5; maybe TRBD2 (5 bases). The CDR3 is 12 amino acids. The V and J ends lost 6 bases and 5 bases respectively, with 13 bases between them. Germline values: CDR1 SQVTM, CDR2 ANQGSEA. The CDR3 DNA reads TGCAGCGTATGGAGCGGCGGGGAGACCCAGTACTTC. Translated, it gives CSVWSGGETQYF.

The rearrangement joins TRBV19 to TRBJ1-2; 9 positions match TRBD1. This CDR3 region has 13 residues. Germline trimming cut 6 bases from V and 5 bases from J; bases unmatched to any gene: 4. The V gene's germline CDR1 is LNHDA and CDR2 SQIVND (reference sequence). CDR3 nucleotides: TGTGCCAGTAGGCATGGGACAGGGTATGGCTACACCTTC. Protein product: CASRHGTGYGYTF.

The rearrangement links TRBV25-1 to TRBJ1-1; D is possibly TRBD1 (5 bases). The CDR3 is made up of 10 amino acids. Trimming removed 11 bases at V and 3 bases at J, with 7 bases between. Germline V gene sequence: CDR1 MGHDK, CDR2 SYGVNS. The CDR3 DNA is TGTGCCTGGGGCTACACTGAAGCTTTCTTT. Translation gives CAWGYTEAFF.

The sample holds a few counts of this clonotype. The chain is built from TRBV2 and TRBJ1-1; the D gene is possibly TRBD1 (5 bases). There are 14 residues in the CDR3. V shed 6 bases and J shed 2 bases, with 13 bases lying between them. CDR1 and CDR2 from the germline V gene are SNHLY and FYNNEI. The CDR3 loop reads CASRGRAYNTEAFF. For the CDR3, the DNA is TGTGCCAGCAGGGGCAGGGCGTATAACACTGAAGCTTTCTTT.

This rearrangement joins TRBV14 to TRBJ2-5; D not certain. The ends were cut back, 1 base at V and 8 bases at J, with 8 bases in the middle. From germline, CDR1 is SGHDN and CDR2 FVKESK. The CDR3 has 12 amino acids. The CDR3 region is CASSQGIGTQYF. The CDR3 DNA is TGTGCCAGCAGCCAAGGGATAGGCACCCAGTACTTC.

J is TRBJ2-5 and V is TRBV4-2; 12 bases agree with TRBD2. The trim removed 2 bases at V and 4 bases at J, leaving 2 bases unmatched. CDR3 size: 15 residues. Germline V gene data show CDR1 as LGHNA and CDR2 as YNFKEQ. The DNA of the CDR3 is TGTGCCAGCAGCCAATGGACTAGCGGGATAGAGACCCAGTACTTC. Translated, it gives CASSQWTSGIETQYF.